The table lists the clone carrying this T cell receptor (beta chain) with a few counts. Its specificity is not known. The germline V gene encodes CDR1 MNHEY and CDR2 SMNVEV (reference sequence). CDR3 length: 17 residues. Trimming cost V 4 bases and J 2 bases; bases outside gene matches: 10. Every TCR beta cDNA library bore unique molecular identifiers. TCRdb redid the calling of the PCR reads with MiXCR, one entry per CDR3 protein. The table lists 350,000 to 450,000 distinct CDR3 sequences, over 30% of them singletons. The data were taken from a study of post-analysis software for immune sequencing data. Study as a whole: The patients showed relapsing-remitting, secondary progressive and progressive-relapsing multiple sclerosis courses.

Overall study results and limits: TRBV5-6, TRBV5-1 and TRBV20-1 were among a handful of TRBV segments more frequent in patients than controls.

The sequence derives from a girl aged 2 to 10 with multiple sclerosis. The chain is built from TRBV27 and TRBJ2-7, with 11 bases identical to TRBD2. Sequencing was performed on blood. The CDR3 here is CASSSLAGGPGPYEQYF. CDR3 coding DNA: TGTGCCAGCAGTTCGTTAGCGGGGGGGCCGGGGCCCTACGAGCAGTACTTC.